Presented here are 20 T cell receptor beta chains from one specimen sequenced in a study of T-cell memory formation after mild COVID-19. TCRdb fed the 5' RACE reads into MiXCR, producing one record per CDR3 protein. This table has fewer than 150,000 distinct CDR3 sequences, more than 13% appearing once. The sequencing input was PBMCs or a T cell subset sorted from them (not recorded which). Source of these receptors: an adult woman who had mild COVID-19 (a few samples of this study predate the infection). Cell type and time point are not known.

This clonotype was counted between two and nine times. CDR3 protein: CASSFGLTDTQYF. Written as DNA, the CDR3 is TGTGCCAGCAGCTTCGGTCTCACAGATACGCAGTATTTT. This chain connects TRBV7-6 to TRBJ2-3; D is undetermined. Trimming took off 3 bases at V and 2 bases at J, with 6 bases between the two ends. Germline V gene data show CDR1 as SGHVS and CDR2 as FNYEAQ. The CDR3 loop spans 13 amino acids. The variable domain in full, with the rest retrieved from reference TRBV7-6 and TRBJ2-3, is GAGVSQSPRYKVTKRGQDVALRCDPISGHVSLYWYRQALGQGPEFLTYFNYEAQQDKSGLPNDRFSAERPEGSISTLTIQRTEQRDSAMYRCASSFGLTDTQYFGPGTRLTVL.

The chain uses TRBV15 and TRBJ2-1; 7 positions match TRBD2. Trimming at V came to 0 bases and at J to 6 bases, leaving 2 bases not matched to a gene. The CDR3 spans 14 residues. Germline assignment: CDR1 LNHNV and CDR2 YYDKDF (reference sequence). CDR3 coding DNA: TGTGCCACCAGCAGAGATTGGGGGGGCAATGAGCAGTTCTTC. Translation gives CATSRDWGGNEQFF.

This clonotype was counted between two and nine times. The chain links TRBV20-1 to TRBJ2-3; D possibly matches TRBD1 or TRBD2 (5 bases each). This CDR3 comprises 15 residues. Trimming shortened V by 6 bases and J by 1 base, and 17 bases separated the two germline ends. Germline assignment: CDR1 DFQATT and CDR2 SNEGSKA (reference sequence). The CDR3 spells CSAAGTRDGTDTQYF. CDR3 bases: TGCAGTGCGGCCGGCACCCGGGACGGCACAGATACGCAGTATTTT.

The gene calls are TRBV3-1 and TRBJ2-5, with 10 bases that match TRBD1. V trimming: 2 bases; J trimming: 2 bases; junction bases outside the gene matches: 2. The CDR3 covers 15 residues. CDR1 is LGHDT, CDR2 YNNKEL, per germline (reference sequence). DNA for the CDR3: TGTGCCAGCAGCCAACCGGACAGGGGGCAAGAGACCCAGTACTTC. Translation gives CASSQPDRGQETQYF.

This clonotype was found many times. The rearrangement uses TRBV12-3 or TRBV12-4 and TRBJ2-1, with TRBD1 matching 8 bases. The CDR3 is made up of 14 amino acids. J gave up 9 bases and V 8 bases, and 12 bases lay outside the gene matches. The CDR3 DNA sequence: TGTGCCAGCTCCCCGACAGGGGATTATCCTGAGCAGTTCTTC. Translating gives CASSPTGDYPEQFF.

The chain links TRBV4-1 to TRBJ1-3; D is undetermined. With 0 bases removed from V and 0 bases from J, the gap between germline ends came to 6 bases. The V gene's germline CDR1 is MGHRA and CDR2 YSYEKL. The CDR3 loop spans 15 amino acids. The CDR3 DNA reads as TGCGCCAGCAGCCAAGAGGATAGCTCTGGAAACACCATATATTTT. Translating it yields CASSQEDSSGNTIYF.

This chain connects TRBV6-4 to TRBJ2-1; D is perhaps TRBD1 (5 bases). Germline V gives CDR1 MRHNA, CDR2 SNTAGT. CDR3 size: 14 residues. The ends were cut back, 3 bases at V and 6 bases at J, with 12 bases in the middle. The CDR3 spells CASSEGPAPNEQFF. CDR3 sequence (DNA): TGTGCCAGCAGTGAGGGGCCAGCGCCCAATGAGCAGTTCTTC.

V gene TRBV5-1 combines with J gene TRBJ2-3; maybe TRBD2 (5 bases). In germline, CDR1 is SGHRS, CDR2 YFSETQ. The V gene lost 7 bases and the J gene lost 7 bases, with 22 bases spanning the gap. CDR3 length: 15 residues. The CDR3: CASFMDFSPGNTQYF. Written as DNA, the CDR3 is TGCGCCAGCTTCATGGACTTTTCTCCGGGGAATACGCAGTATTTT.

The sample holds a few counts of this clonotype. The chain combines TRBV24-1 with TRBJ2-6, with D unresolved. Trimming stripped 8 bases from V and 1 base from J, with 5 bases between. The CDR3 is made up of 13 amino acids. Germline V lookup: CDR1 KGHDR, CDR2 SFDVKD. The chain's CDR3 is CATMGSGANVLTF. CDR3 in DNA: TGTGCCACCATGGGGTCTGGGGCCAACGTCCTGACTTTC.

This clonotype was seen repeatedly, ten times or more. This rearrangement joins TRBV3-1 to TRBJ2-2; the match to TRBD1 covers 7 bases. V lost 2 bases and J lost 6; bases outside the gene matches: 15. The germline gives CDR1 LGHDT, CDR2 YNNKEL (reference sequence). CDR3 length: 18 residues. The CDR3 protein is CASSQSESPDRAPGELFF. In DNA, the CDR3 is TGTGCCAGCAGCCAAAGTGAGTCCCCCGACAGGGCTCCCGGGGAGCTGTTTTTT.

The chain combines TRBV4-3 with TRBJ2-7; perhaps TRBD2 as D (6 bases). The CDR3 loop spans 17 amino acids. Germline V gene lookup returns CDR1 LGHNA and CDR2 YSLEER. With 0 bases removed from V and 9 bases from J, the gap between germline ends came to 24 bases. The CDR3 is CASSQEIQGGLSKGQYF. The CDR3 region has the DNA TGCGCCAGCAGCCAAGAGATCCAGGGAGGACTTTCAAAGGGGCAGTACTTC.

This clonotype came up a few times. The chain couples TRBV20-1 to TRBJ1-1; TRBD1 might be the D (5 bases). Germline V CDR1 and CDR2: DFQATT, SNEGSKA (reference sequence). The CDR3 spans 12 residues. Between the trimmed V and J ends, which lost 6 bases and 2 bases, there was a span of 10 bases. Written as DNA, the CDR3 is TGCAGTGCAACCACAGGCAACACTGAAGCTTTCTTT. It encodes CSATTGNTEAFF.

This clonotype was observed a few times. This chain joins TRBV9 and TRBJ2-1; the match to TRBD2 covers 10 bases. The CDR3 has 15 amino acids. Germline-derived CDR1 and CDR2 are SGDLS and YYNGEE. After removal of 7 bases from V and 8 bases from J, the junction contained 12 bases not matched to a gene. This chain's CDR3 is CASGPLAGAVDEQFF. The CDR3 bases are TGTGCCAGCGGTCCCCTAGCGGGAGCGGTTGATGAGCAGTTCTTC.

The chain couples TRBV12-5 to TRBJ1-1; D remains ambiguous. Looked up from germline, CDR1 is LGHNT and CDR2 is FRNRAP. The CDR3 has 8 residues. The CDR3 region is CPFPSPFF. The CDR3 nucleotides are TGTCCATTCCCTTCACCTTTCTTT. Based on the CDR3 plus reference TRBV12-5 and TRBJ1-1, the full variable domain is DARVTQTPRHKVTEMGQEVTMRCQPILGHNTVFWYRQTMMQGLELLAYFRNRAPLDDSGMPKDRFSAEMPDATLATLKIQPSEPRDSAVYFCPFPSPFFGQGTRLTVV.

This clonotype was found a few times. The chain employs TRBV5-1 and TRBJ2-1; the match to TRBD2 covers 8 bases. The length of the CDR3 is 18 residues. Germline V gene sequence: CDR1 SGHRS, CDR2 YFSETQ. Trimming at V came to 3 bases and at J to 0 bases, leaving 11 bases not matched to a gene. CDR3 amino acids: CASSSDSSGLSSYNEQFF. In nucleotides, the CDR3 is TGCGCCAGCAGCTCCGACTCTAGCGGGCTAAGCTCCTACAATGAGCAGTTCTTC. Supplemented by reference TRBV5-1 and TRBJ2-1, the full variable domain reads KAGVTQTPRYLIKTRGQQVTLSCSPISGHRSVSWYQQTPGQGLQFLFEYFSETQRNKGNFPGRFSGRQFSNSRSEMNVSTLELGDSALYLCASSSDSSGLSSYNEQFFGPGTRLTVL.

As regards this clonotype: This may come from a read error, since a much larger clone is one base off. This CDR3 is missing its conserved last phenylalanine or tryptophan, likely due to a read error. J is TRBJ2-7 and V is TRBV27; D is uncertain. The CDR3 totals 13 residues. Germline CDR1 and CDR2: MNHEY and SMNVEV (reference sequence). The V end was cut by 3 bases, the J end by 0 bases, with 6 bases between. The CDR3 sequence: CASSFLSSYEQYC. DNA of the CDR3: TGTGCCAGCAGTTTCTTAAGCTCCTACGAGCAGTACTGC.

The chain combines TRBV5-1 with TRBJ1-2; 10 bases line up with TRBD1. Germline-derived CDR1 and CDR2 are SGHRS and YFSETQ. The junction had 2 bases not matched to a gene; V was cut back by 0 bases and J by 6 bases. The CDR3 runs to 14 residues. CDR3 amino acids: CASSLDGQGDGYTF. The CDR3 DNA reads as TGCGCCAGCAGCTTGGACGGACAGGGGGATGGCTACACCTTC.

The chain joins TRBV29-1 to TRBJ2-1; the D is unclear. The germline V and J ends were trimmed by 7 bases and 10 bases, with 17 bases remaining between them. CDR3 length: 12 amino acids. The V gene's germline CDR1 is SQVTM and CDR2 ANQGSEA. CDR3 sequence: CSALDGVEEQFF. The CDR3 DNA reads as TGCAGCGCCCTTGATGGCGTAGAGGAGCAGTTCTTC.

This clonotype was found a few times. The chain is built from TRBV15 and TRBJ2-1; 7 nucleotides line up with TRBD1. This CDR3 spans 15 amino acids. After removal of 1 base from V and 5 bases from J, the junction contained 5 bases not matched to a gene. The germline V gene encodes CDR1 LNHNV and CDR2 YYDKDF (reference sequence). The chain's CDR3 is CATSRGQGLDNEQFF. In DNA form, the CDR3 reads TGTGCCACCAGCAGAGGACAGGGTCTCGACAATGAGCAGTTCTTC.

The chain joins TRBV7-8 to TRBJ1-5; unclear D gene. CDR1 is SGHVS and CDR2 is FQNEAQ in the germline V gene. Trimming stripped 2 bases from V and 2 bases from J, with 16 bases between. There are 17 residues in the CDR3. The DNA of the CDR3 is TGTGCCAGCAGCTTATGGGTGATGGGAGAGGGCAATCAGCCCCAGCATTTT. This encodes CASSLWVMGEGNQPQHF. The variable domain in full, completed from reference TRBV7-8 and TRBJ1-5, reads GAGVSQSPRYKVAKRGQDVALRCDPISGHVSLFWYQQALGQGPEFLTYFQNEAQLDKSGLPSDRFFAERPEGSVSTLKIQRTQQEDSAVYLCASSLWVMGEGNQPQHFGDGTRLSIL.